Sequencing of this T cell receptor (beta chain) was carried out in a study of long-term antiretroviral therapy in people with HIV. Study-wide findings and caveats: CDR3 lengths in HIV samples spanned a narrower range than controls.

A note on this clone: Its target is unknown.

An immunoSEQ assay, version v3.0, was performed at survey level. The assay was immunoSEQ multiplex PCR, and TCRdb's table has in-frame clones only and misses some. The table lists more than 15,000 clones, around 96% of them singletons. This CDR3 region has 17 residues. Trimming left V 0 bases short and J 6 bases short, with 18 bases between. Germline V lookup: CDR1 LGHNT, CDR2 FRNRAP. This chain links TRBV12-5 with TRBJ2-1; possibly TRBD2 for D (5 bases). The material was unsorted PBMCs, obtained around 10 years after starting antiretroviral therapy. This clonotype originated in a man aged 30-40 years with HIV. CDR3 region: CASGLVTSAGGGNEQFF. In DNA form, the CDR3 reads TGTGCTAGTGGTTTGGTAACGAGCGCCGGAGGCGGCAATGAGCAGTTCTTC.